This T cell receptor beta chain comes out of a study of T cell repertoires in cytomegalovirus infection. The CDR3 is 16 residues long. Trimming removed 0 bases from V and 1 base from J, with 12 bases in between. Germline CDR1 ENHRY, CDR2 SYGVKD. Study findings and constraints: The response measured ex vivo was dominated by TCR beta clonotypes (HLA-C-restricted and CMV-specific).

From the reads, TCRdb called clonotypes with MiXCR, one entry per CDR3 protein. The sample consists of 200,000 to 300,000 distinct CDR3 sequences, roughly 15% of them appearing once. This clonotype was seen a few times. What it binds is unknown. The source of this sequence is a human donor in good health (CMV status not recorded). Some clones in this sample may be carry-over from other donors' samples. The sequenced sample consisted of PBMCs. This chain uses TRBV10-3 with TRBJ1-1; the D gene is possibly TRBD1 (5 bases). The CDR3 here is CAISESIYGGNTEAFF. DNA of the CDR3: TGTGCCATCAGTGAGTCAATCTACGGGGGGAACACTGAAGCTTTCTTT.